This TCR beta chain came from a study of T cell responses to AZD1222 COVID-19 vaccine. The assay was immunoSEQ multiplex PCR, and TCRdb's table has in-frame clones only and misses some. Among about 150,000 clones listed, around 88% were seen once. The germline V gene has CDR1 MNHEY and CDR2 SVGAGI. CDR3 length: 14 residues. The V gene lost 2 bases and the J gene lost 3 bases, with 8 bases spanning the gap. The sample here was peripheral blood, taken on day 0 of AZD1222 vaccination. The receptor was derived from an adult in good health. The chain joins TRBV6-5 to TRBJ1-3; tentative D call: TRBD1 (5 bases). In DNA form, the CDR3 reads TGTGCCAGCAGTTACCGGGGGGGTGGAAACACCATATATTTT. It yields the protein CASSYRGGGNTIYF.